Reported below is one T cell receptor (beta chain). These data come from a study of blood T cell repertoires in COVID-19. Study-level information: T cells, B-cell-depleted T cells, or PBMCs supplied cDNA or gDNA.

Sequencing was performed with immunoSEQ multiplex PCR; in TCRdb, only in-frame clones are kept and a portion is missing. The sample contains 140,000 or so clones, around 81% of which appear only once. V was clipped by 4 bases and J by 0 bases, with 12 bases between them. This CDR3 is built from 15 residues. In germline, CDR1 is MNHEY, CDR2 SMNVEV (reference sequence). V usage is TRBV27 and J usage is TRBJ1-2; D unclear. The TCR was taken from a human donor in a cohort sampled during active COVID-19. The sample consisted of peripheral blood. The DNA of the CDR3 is TGTGCCAGCAGTTCCTCAGGTACCGCTAACTATGGCTACACCTTC. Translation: CASSSSGTANYGYTF.